The 27 T cell receptor beta chains reported below all come from one sample, sequenced in a study of blood T cell repertoires in COVID-19. TCRdb's copy holds only in-frame clones and misses some; the assay was immunoSEQ multiplex PCR. The data contain fewer than 150,000 clones, approximately 90% of them singletons. The sample taken for sequencing was peripheral blood. These receptors all come from a woman in her 70s who had recovered from COVID-19.

The genes are TRBV10-3 and TRBJ2-5, with 12 nucleotides matching TRBD2. J lost 4 bases, V lost 5 bases, and 5 bases had no gene match. This CDR3 comprises 15 residues. In germline, CDR1 is ENHRY, CDR2 SYGVKD. The CDR3 DNA reads TGTGCCATCAGTTCTAGCGGGGGGGCGAGAGAGACCCAGTACTTC. This encodes CAISSSGGARETQYF.

The chain links TRBV28 to TRBJ2-7; D not certain. The CDR3 is 12 amino acids. Per germline, CDR1 MDHEN and CDR2 SYDVKM. Trimming took off 5 bases at V and 7 bases at J, with 12 bases between the two ends. CDR3 sequence reads: CASSLLAGEQYF. The CDR3 region has the DNA TGTGCCAGCAGTCTTTTAGCCGGGGAGCAGTACTTC. The full variable domain, in which reference TRBV28 and TRBJ2-7 provide the parts outside the CDR3, is DVKVTQSSRYLVKRTGEKVFLECVQDMDHENMFWYRQDPGLGLRLIYFSYDVKMKEKGDIPEGYSVSREKKERFSLILESASTNQTSMYLCASSLLAGEQYFGPGTRLTVT.

V gene TRBV24-1 combines with J gene TRBJ2-5; TRBD1 matches at 10 bases. Germline V gene sequence: CDR1 KGHDR, CDR2 SFDVKD. The junction had 6 bases not matched to a gene; V was cut back by 4 bases and J by 5 bases. This CDR3 spans 15 amino acids. The CDR3: CATSDPRTGGETQYF. CDR3 DNA sequence: TGTGCCACCAGTGACCCAAGGACAGGGGGGGAGACCCAGTACTTC.

V and J are TRBV6-5 and TRBJ2-7; possibly TRBD1 for D (5 bases). With 2 bases removed from V and 3 bases from J, the gap between germline ends came to 8 bases. The CDR3 has 13 amino acids. Germline CDR1 MNHEY, CDR2 SVGAGI. CDR3 region: CASSYPQGYEQYF. Here the CDR3 DNA reads TGTGCCAGCAGTTACCCTCAGGGCTACGAGCAGTACTTC.

This clone was recorded only once. The V and J genes are TRBV12-3 or TRBV12-4 and TRBJ1-5, with D unclear. The CDR3 is 13 amino acids. Trimming cost V 1 base and J 7 bases, with 8 bases left between them. CDR3 in DNA: TGTGCCAGCAGTTTAGTGGTCGGGCAGCCCCAGCATTTT. This gives the protein CASSLVVGQPQHF.

This clone was picked up a small number of times. The chain links TRBV3-1 (or the pseudogene TRBV3-2) to TRBJ1-5, with 9 bases aligning to TRBD1. The CDR3 is 14 residues long. V shed 3 bases and J 7 bases; nucleotides not matched to a gene: 4. The germline gives CDR1 LGHDT, CDR2 YNNKEL (reference sequence). CDR3 DNA sequence: TGTGCCAGCAGCCAGGGACAGGGTCGACAGCCCCAGCATTTT. This sequence encodes CASSQGQGRQPQHF.

V is TRBV18 and J is TRBJ1-4, with unresolved D. The CDR3 runs 13 residues. V was cut by 2 bases and J by 8 bases, with 9 bases left in between. The V gene's germline CDR1 is KGHSH and CDR2 LQKENI. The CDR3 region is CASSPSRGEKLFF. The CDR3, as DNA: TGTGCCAGCTCACCATCCAGAGGCGAAAAACTGTTTTTT.

This chain uses TRBV7-9 with TRBJ2-7; the match to TRBD2 covers 13 bases. V shed 1 base and J 5 bases; nucleotides not matched to a gene: 5. Germline V gives CDR1 SEHNR, CDR2 FQNEAQ (reference sequence). The CDR3 is 16 residues long. For the CDR3, the DNA is TGTGCCAGCAGCTTAGGGACTAGCGGGAGAGACCACGAGCAGTACTTC. It yields the protein CASSLGTSGRDHEQYF.

J is TRBJ2-5 and V is TRBV2; unclear D gene. This CDR3 region has 12 residues. The germline V gene has CDR1 SNHLY and CDR2 FYNNEI. The V end lost 6 bases, the J end lost 5 bases, and 10 bases lay between the germline ends. The CDR3 here is CASRNRAETQYF. The CDR3 DNA follows: TGTGCCAGCAGAAATAGAGCCGAGACCCAGTACTTC. Full variable domain (outside the CDR3, taken from reference TRBV2 and TRBJ2-5): EPEVTQTPSHQVTQMGQEVILRCVPISNHLYFYWYRQILGQKVEFLVSFYNNEISEKSEIFDDQFSVERPDGSNFTLKIRSTKLEDSAMYFCASRNRAETQYFGPGTRLLVL.

The rearrangement uses TRBV5-1 and TRBJ2-5, with TRBD2 identical over 7 bases. Germline CDR1 SGHRS, CDR2 YFSETQ. J lost 4 bases, V lost 4 bases, and 10 bases had no gene match. This CDR3 has 15 residues. DNA for the CDR3: TGCGCCAGCAGCCCCAGTTCGGGGAGGGGAGAGACCCAGTACTTC. Its translation is CASSPSSGRGETQYF.

V usage is TRBV7-2 and J usage is TRBJ1-2; D possibly corresponds to TRBD1 (6 bases). The germline gives CDR1 SGHTA, CDR2 FQGNSA. The CDR3 is 15 amino acids. Between the trimmed V and J ends, which lost 5 bases and 2 bases, there was a span of 15 bases. For the CDR3, the DNA is TGTGCCAGCAGCCCACAGGGTGGGCGGAACTATGGCTACACCTTC. Protein: CASSPQGGRNYGYTF.

The rearrangement links TRBV21-1 to TRBJ1-3; the table's TRBD1 call for D was not verified on the DNA. TRBV21-1 corresponds to a pseudogene. This CDR3 contains 17 residues. This CDR3 reads CASSKDRTGMELDTIYF. The CDR3 DNA follows: TGTGCCAGCAGTAAGGACCGGACAGGGATGGAATTGGACACCATATATTTT.

J is TRBJ2-7 and V is TRBV27, with TRBD1 identical over 10 bases. The CDR3 extends over 16 amino acids. Trimming cost V 6 bases and J 3 bases; bases outside gene matches: 11. CDR1 is MNHEY, CDR2 SMNVEV, per germline (reference sequence). The CDR3 region has the DNA TGTGCCAGCAGCCGGCCATCCGGGACAGGGGTCTACGAGCAGTACTTC. It translates to CASSRPSGTGVYEQYF.

This chain joins TRBV6-5 and TRBJ2-4; D is perhaps TRBD1 (6 bases). Germline-derived CDR1 and CDR2 are MNHEY and SVGAGI. The CDR3 runs to 15 residues. V lost 6 bases and J 5 bases, leaving 17 bases between the germline ends. CDR3 nucleotides: TGTGCCAGCAGCCGAACCGGGACAATCCAAAACATTCAGTACTTC. This codes for CASSRTGTIQNIQYF.

The gene calls are TRBV6-5 and TRBJ1-1; D is perhaps TRBD1 (5 bases). Germline V CDR1 and CDR2: MNHEY, SVGAGI. The CDR3 totals 15 residues. Trimming took off 0 bases at V and 6 bases at J, with 14 bases between the two ends. The CDR3 region is CASSYSSRAVAEAFF. In DNA form, the CDR3 reads TGTGCCAGCAGTTACTCGAGCAGGGCTGTTGCTGAAGCTTTCTTT.

The chain joins TRBV5-4 to TRBJ1-2; D might be TRBD1 (5 bases). The CDR3 consists of 14 residues. The V end was cut by 1 base, the J end by 5 bases, with 12 bases between. Germline V gives CDR1 SGHNT, CDR2 YYREEE (reference sequence). The CDR3, as DNA: TGTGCCAGCAGCTTGCGGGGGGGGAGGTATGGCTACACCTTC. Translating it yields CASSLRGGRYGYTF.

This clone appeared a few times. The J gene is TRBJ2-1, the V gene TRBV19; TRBD2 matches 8 bases. The CDR3 runs 15 residues. The germline gives CDR1 LNHDA, CDR2 SQIVND (reference sequence). V shed 6 bases, J shed 3 bases, and the junction held 7 bases outside the gene matches. The CDR3 DNA is TGTGCCAGTAGCCCGTTTAGCGGGAACTACAATGAGCAGTTCTTC. It encodes CASSPFSGNYNEQFF.

The chain uses TRBV6-5 and TRBJ2-7; D may be TRBD1 (5 bases). The V gene lost 0 bases and the J gene lost 3 bases, with 12 bases spanning the gap. This CDR3 comprises 15 residues. CDR1 and CDR2 from the germline V gene are MNHEY and SVGAGI. The CDR3 region is CASSYSGQGYYEQYF. CDR3 nucleotides: TGTGCCAGCAGTTACTCAGGCCAGGGTTACTACGAGCAGTACTTC.

This clone occurred once. CDR3 bases: TGCGCCAGCAGCCAAGGCTCGACAGGGGGTTTAGAGCAGTACTTC. This encodes CASSQGSTGGLEQYF. V gene TRBV4-3 combines with J gene TRBJ2-7; 9 bases agree with TRBD1. From germline, CDR1 is LGHNA and CDR2 YSLEER. This CDR3 has 15 amino acids. V lost 1 base and J lost 7; bases outside the gene matches: 8.

The chain couples TRBV7-3 to TRBJ2-1; a weak D match, TRBD1 (6 bases). The CDR3 runs 17 residues. The V end lost 5 bases, the J end lost 10 bases, and 27 bases lay between the germline ends. Germline CDR1 is SGHTA and CDR2 is FQGTGA. CDR3 loop: CASSIGVAGTTGREQFF. The CDR3 nucleotides read TGTGCCAGCAGCATAGGAGTAGCCGGGACAACCGGTAGGGAGCAGTTCTTC.

The CDR3 nucleotides read TGTGCCAGCTCACTGGGACAGACCGGGGAGCTGTTTTTT. Translating it yields CASSLGQTGELFF. The V gene is TRBV18, the J gene TRBJ2-2; 7 positions agree with TRBD1. The CDR3 extends over 13 amino acids. Per the germline V gene, CDR1 is KGHSH and CDR2 is LQKENI. V dropped 4 bases and J dropped 5; count of bases not matched to a gene: 1. The complete variable domain, with remaining parts taken from reference TRBV18 and TRBJ2-2, reads NAGVMQNPRHLVRRRGQEARLRCSPMKGHSHVYWYRQLPEEGLKFMVYLQKENIIDESGMPKERFSAEFPKEGPSILRIQQVVRGDSAAYFCASSLGQTGELFFGEGSRLTVL.

The chain recombines TRBV7-3 with TRBJ2-6; weak D call: TRBD2 (6 bases). Trimming stripped 2 bases from V and 2 bases from J, with 10 bases between. Germline CDR1 and CDR2: SGHTA and FQGTGA. This CDR3 has 16 residues. The CDR3 bases are TGTGCCAGCAGCTTAGTAGGAGGGCCTGGGGCCAACGTCCTGACTTTC. Its protein is CASSLVGGPGANVLTF.

The chain's CDR3 is CASSRTFLGGNEQFF. CDR3 DNA: TGTGCCAGCAGTCGAACTTTTCTGGGGGGCAATGAGCAGTTCTTC. The rearrangement joins TRBV6-5 to TRBJ2-1, with D perhaps matching TRBD2 (6 bases). CDR3 size: 15 residues. The ends were cut back, 5 bases at V and 6 bases at J, with 17 bases in the middle. The germline gives CDR1 MNHEY, CDR2 SVGAGI.

CDR3 amino acids: CASSRLTDYGYTF. In DNA, the CDR3 is TGTGCCAGCAGTCGCCTGACAGACTATGGCTACACCTTC. The chain has TRBV28 and TRBJ1-2; perhaps TRBD1 as D (5 bases). The CDR3 extends over 13 amino acids. The V end lost 5 bases, the J end lost 3 bases, and 10 bases lay between the germline ends. Germline assignment: CDR1 MDHEN and CDR2 SYDVKM.

The rearrangement uses TRBV30 and TRBJ2-2; TRBD2 aligns across 9 bases. CDR1 is GTSNPN and CDR2 is SVGIG in the germline V gene (reference sequence). The junction had 17 bases not matched to a gene; V was cut back by 3 bases and J by 6 bases. The CDR3 sequence is 18 residues long. DNA for the CDR3: TGTGCCTGGAGGGGCCGGCGGGGGGGCCGTGTCGCACCCGGGGAGCTGTTTTTT. Translation gives CAWRGRRGGRVAPGELFF.

This clone appeared a single time. The genes are TRBV7-9 and TRBJ2-1; TRBD1 is a possible D gene (6 bases). The germline V and J ends were trimmed by 5 bases and 9 bases, with 17 bases remaining between them. CDR3 length: 14 amino acids. From germline, CDR1 is SEHNR and CDR2 FQNEAQ (reference sequence). This CDR3 reads CASSPPQGSREQFF. In nucleotides, the CDR3 is TGTGCCAGCAGCCCGCCACAGGGTTCGCGTGAGCAGTTCTTC. The full variable domain, with the rest looked up from reference TRBV7-9 and TRBJ2-1, is DTGVSQNPRHKITKRGQNVTFRCDPISEHNRLYWYRQTLGQGPEFLTYFQNEAQLEKSRLLSDRFSAERPKGSFSTLEIQRTEQGDSAMYLCASSPPQGSREQFFGPGTRLTVL.

The chain joins TRBV5-8 to TRBJ1-3, with a tentative D call TRBD1 (5 bases). Looked up from germline, CDR1 is SGHTS and CDR2 is YDEGEE. The CDR3 runs 13 residues. Between the trimmed V and J ends, which lost 4 bases and 2 bases, there was a span of 7 bases. DNA of the CDR3: TGTGCCAGCAGCAGGGGCCCTGGAAACACCATATATTTT. Protein sequence: CASSRGPGNTIYF.